The 15 T cell receptor beta chains given below trace back to one sample, sequenced in a study of cytomegalovirus exposure and HLA in healthy donors (dated by TCRdb to the late 2010s). To prepare the library, the immunoSEQ multiplex PCR assay was applied. TCRdb limited this immuneACCESS table to in-frame rearrangements with V and J called. A share of clones is missing; checked studies link under half to unresolved V genes, and the rest is unexplained. The sample contains about 120,000 clones, more than 70% of them found a single time. The ten largest account for about 1.8% of the sample. Specimen: PBMCs. These receptors were collected from a man younger than 30 in good health and CMV-seronegative.

The chain carries TRBV21-1 and TRBJ1-3; the D segment call TRBD1 is taken from the table without a DNA check. TRBV21-1 is reported as a pseudogene. The CDR3 extends over 18 amino acids. As DNA, the CDR3 is TGTGCCAGCAGCAAGGGACAGGAGATTAGGGTTGGTGGAAACACCATATATTTT. This sequence encodes CASSKGQEIRVGGNTIYF.

The chain carries TRBV9 and TRBJ2-1, with TRBD2 matching over 9 bases. Per the germline V gene, CDR1 is SGDLS and CDR2 is YYNGEE. The CDR3 contains 13 residues. Unmatched junction bases numbered 4, after V lost 4 bases and J lost 8 bases. The CDR3 DNA follows: TGTGCCAGCAGCCCGGGACTAGCCCATGAGCAGTTCTTC. Amino acids: CASSPGLAHEQFF.

This CDR3 is CASKEGEGSYNEQFF. The CDR3 DNA follows: TGTGCCAGCAAGGAGGGAGAGGGATCCTACAATGAGCAGTTCTTC. The chain is built from TRBV13 and TRBJ2-1, with D possibly TRBD2 on 6 matching bases. Germline values: CDR1 PRHDT, CDR2 FYEKMQ (reference sequence). V dropped 7 bases and J dropped 1 base, with 14 bases sitting between them. There are 15 residues in the CDR3. Supplemented by reference TRBV13 and TRBJ2-1, the full variable domain reads AAGVIQSPRHLIKEKRETATLKCYPIPRHDTVYWYQQGPGQDPQFLISFYEKMQSDKGSIPDRFSAQQFSDYHSELNMSSLELGDSALYFCASKEGEGSYNEQFFGPGTRLTVL.

This chain links TRBV6-6 with TRBJ2-7; 8 nucleotides align to TRBD1. V was clipped by 8 bases and J by 4 bases; unmatched bases: 7. The CDR3 extends over 13 amino acids. Germline V gene data show CDR1 as MNHNY and CDR2 as SVGAGI (reference sequence). CDR3 DNA: TGTGCCAGCGCACTGGGACAGGTTTACGAGCAGTACTTC. This sequence encodes CASALGQVYEQYF.

The chain couples TRBV19 to TRBJ2-5; tentative D call: TRBD2 (6 bases). V was shortened by 4 bases and J by 0 bases, with 9 bases between the two germline ends. CDR3 size: 14 residues. Germline V gives CDR1 LNHDA, CDR2 SQIVND (reference sequence). CDR3 in amino acids: CASSTGDYQETQYF. The CDR3, as DNA: TGTGCCAGTAGTACGGGGGATTACCAAGAGACCCAGTACTTC. Together with reference TRBV19 and TRBJ2-5, the CDR3 gives the full variable domain: DGGITQSPKYLFRKEGQNVTLSCEQNLNHDAMYWYRQDPGQGLRLIYYSQIVNDFQKGDIAEGYSVSREKKESFPLTVTSAQKNPTAFYLCASSTGDYQETQYFGPGTRLLVL.

The chain joins TRBV6-1 to TRBJ2-7; TRBD2 matches 8 bases. The CDR3 spans 12 residues. V shed 7 bases and J 4 bases; nucleotides not matched to a gene: 3. Germline lookup yields CDR1 MNHNS and CDR2 SASEGT. This chain's CDR3 is CASNGGRYEQYF. The CDR3 DNA reads TGTGCCAGCAACGGCGGGAGGTACGAGCAGTACTTC.

The chain uses TRBV15 and TRBJ2-1; no clear D gene. The V and J ends lost 11 bases and 4 bases respectively, with 15 bases between them. Germline CDR1 is LNHNV and CDR2 is YYDKDF (reference sequence). The CDR3 has 13 amino acids. CDR3 coding DNA: TGTGCCTCGAGGCCGGCGGAGTACAATGAGCAGTTCTTC. Protein sequence: CASRPAEYNEQFF. The whole variable domain, filled in from reference TRBV15 and TRBJ2-1, reads DAMVIQNPRYQVTQFGKPVTLSCSQTLNHNVMYWYQQKSSQAPKLLFHYYDKDFNNEADTPDNFQSRRPNTSFCFLDIRSPGLGDTAMYLCASRPAEYNEQFFGPGTRLTVL.

This clone was recorded once. The chain has TRBV7-6 and TRBJ2-1; 9 bases agree with TRBD2. CDR1 SGHVS and CDR2 FNYEAQ come from the germline V gene. Trimming took 4 bases from V and 6 from J; bases not matched to a gene: 13. The CDR3 runs 17 residues. As DNA, the CDR3 is TGTGCCAGCAGCTGGACGGGGGGTAGCGGGAGAGGCAATGAGCAGTTCTTC. Its protein product is CASSWTGGSGRGNEQFF.

The J gene is TRBJ2-3, the V gene TRBV10-3; TRBD1 aligns across 9 bases. The CDR3 extends over 16 amino acids. V dropped 3 bases and J dropped 6; count of bases not matched to a gene: 10. Looked up from germline, CDR1 is ENHRY and CDR2 is SYGVKD. In nucleotides, the CDR3 is TGTGCCATCAGTGAAAGGGGGGGGACAGGGTACGATACGCAGTATTTT. Protein product: CAISERGGTGYDTQYF.

The chain employs TRBV5-5 and TRBJ2-5, with TRBD1 as a possible D gene (6 bases). The V gene's germline CDR1 is SGHKS and CDR2 YYEKEE (reference sequence). V lost 5 bases to trimming and J lost 2 bases, with 10 bases between them. The CDR3 contains 13 residues. CDR3 coding DNA: TGTGCCAGCAGTCGGACAGCTCAAGAGACCCAGTACTTC. This encodes CASSRTAQETQYF.

The chain employs TRBV7-5 and TRBJ2-7; the D call TRBD2 from the table was never checked on the DNA. TRBV7-5 is recorded as a pseudogene. The CDR3 is made up of 17 amino acids. This chain's CDR3 is CVRSLDETSGSSHEQYF. In nucleotides, the CDR3 is TGTGTCAGAAGCTTAGATGAGACTAGCGGGAGTTCCCACGAGCAGTACTTC.

CDR3 in DNA: TGCGCCAGCAGCCAAGAGAGCACAGGTTCCTACGAGCAGTACTTC. Residues: CASSQESTGSYEQYF. The chain uses TRBV4-1 and TRBJ2-7; possible D gene TRBD1, 5 bases. The V end lost 0 bases, the J end lost 1 base, and 10 bases lay between the germline ends. Germline CDR1 is MGHRA and CDR2 is YSYEKL. The CDR3 consists of 15 residues.

This clone was seen once. This rearrangement joins TRBV28 to TRBJ1-1; D is undetermined. Germline CDR1 is MDHEN and CDR2 is SYDVKM. V gave up 8 bases and J gave up 0 bases, with 13 bases separating them. CDR3 length equals 14 residues. The DNA of the CDR3 is TGTGCCAGCTCCCCGGGTCGGATGAACACTGAAGCTTTCTTT. Residues: CASSPGRMNTEAFF.

The chain has TRBV10-1 and TRBJ2-7; 10 bases are a match to TRBD1. The CDR3 sequence is 14 residues long. Germline V gene lookup returns CDR1 WNHNN and CDR2 SYGVQD (reference sequence). The trim removed 5 bases at V and 5 bases at J, leaving 6 bases unmatched. CDR3 loop: CASSPQTGGDEQYF. CDR3 nucleotide sequence: TGCGCCAGCAGTCCTCAGACAGGGGGCGACGAGCAGTACTTC.

Points on this clone: This CDR3 is also generated by other DNA sequences in the sample. The chain links TRBV10-3 to TRBJ1-5; D call uncertain. Trimming removed 9 bases from V and 4 bases from J, with 10 bases in between. The CDR3 spans 12 residues. Germline V gene data show CDR1 as ENHRY and CDR2 as SYGVKD. This CDR3 is CAISVSNQPQHF. The CDR3 DNA is TGTGCCATTTCAGTCTCGAATCAGCCCCAGCATTTT.